A selection of T cell receptor beta chains follows, all from one sample in a study of CD8+ T cells in alopecia areata. The protocol was immunoSEQ multiplex PCR, while the TCRdb copy is restricted to in-frame clones and leaves out a portion. The sample includes approximately 91,000 clones, nearly 45% of them seen just once. The sequenced sample was CD4+ T cells sorted from blood. These TCRs come from a human donor with alopecia areata. CDR3s include the opening cysteine and the closing phenylalanine or tryptophan. Each record gives: clone size, J gene, V gene, D gene, CDR3 protein, CDR3 DNA. The D gene is left open where the match is weak. Clone size is not always given. Where it is, it says once, few, many or a class for expanded clones.

clone size: .
J gene: TRBJ1-1
V gene: TRBV30
D gene: .
CDR3 protein: CAWSGDGLNTEAFF
CDR3 DNA: TGTGCCTGGAGCGGTGACGGACTGAACACTGAAGCTTTCTTT

clone size: few
J gene: TRBJ1-2
V gene: TRBV6-6
D gene: .
CDR3 protein: CASSPLGDGYGYTF
CDR3 DNA: TGTGCCAGCAGTCCCCTTGGGGACGGCTATGGCTACACCTTC

clone size: .
J gene: TRBJ2-5
V gene: TRBV9
D gene: .
CDR3 protein: CASSPRGRETQYF
CDR3 DNA: TGTGCCAGCAGCCCAAGGGGCCGAGAGACCCAGTACTTC

clone size: .
J gene: TRBJ2-2
V gene: TRBV5-1
D gene: .
CDR3 protein: CASSLDSANTGELFF
CDR3 DNA: TGCGCCAGCAGCCTTGACAGCGCGAACACCGGGGAGCTGTTTTTT

clone size: few
J gene: TRBJ2-2
V gene: TRBV29-1
D gene: .
CDR3 protein: CSVGEQGNTGELFF
CDR3 DNA: TGCAGCGTTGGAGAACAGGGGAACACCGGGGAGCTGTTTTTT

clone size: .
J gene: TRBJ1-1
V gene: TRBV29-1
D gene: .
CDR3 protein: CSANSGGATEAFF
CDR3 DNA: TGCAGCGCCAACAGCGGGGGCGCGACTGAAGCTTTCTTT

clone size: .
J gene: TRBJ1-6
V gene: TRBV30
D gene: TRBD1
CDR3 protein: CAWRDRENSPLHF
CDR3 DNA: TGTGCCTGGAGGGACAGGGAAAATTCACCCCTCCACTTT

clone size: .
J gene: TRBJ2-6
V gene: TRBV7-3
D gene: .
CDR3 protein: CASHTVSGANVLTF
CDR3 DNA: TGTGCCAGCCACACCGTCTCTGGGGCCAACGTCCTGACTTTC

clone size: .
J gene: TRBJ2-7
V gene: TRBV29-1
D gene: .
CDR3 protein: CSVGAGSGHEQYF
CDR3 DNA: TGCAGCGTTGGGGCAGGGAGCGGCCACGAGCAGTACTTC

clone size: .
J gene: TRBJ1-2
V gene: TRBV29-1
D gene: TRBD1
CDR3 protein: CSVQRDRGLDGYTF
CDR3 DNA: TGCAGCGTCCAGCGGGACAGGGGACTGGATGGCTACACCTTC

clone size: .
J gene: TRBJ2-3
V gene: TRBV6-6
D gene: .
CDR3 protein: CASSYSDTQYF
CDR3 DNA: TGTGCCAGCAGTTACTCAGATACGCAGTATTTT

clone size: .
J gene: TRBJ1-1
V gene: TRBV7-9
D gene: TRBD1
CDR3 protein: CASSRQGLSTEAFF
CDR3 DNA: TGTGCCAGCAGCCGACAGGGTTTGAGCACTGAAGCTTTCTTT

clone size: few
J gene: TRBJ2-1
V gene: TRBV7-9
D gene: TRBD2
CDR3 protein: CASSLAAGGTEQFF
CDR3 DNA: TGTGCCAGCAGCTTAGCCGCGGGGGGGACCGAGCAGTTCTTC

clone size: .
J gene: TRBJ2-2
V gene: TRBV5-1
D gene: .
CDR3 protein: CASSNRQTYSGELFF
CDR3 DNA: TGCGCCAGCAGCAACAGACAGACCTACAGCGGGGAGCTGTTTTTT

clone size: few
J gene: TRBJ2-3
V gene: TRBV29-1
D gene: .
CDR3 protein: CSVVWADTTQYF
CDR3 DNA: TGCAGCGTTGTTTGGGCCGACACTACGCAGTATTTT

clone size: .
J gene: TRBJ1-1
V gene: TRBV30
D gene: .
CDR3 protein: CAWSGGYMNTEAFF
CDR3 DNA: TGTGCCTGGAGTGGCGGCTATATGAACACTGAAGCTTTCTTT

clone size: few
J gene: TRBJ2-7
V gene: TRBV29-1
D gene: TRBD2
CDR3 protein: CSVSTRTSGPYEQYF
CDR3 DNA: TGCAGCGTTTCGACCCGGACTAGCGGACCCTACGAGCAGTACTTC

clone size: .
J gene: TRBJ2-3
V gene: TRBV28
D gene: TRBD2
CDR3 protein: CASSLSASGGYQDTQYF
CDR3 DNA: TGTGCCAGCAGTTTATCGGCTTCGGGAGGGTACCAAGATACGCAGTATTTT

clone size: .
J gene: TRBJ1-1
V gene: TRBV30
D gene: TRBD1
CDR3 protein: CACDRGIDTEAFF
CDR3 DNA: TGTGCCTGTGACAGGGGAATTGACACTGAAGCTTTCTTT

clone size: .
J gene: TRBJ2-3
V gene: TRBV7-9
D gene: .
CDR3 protein: CASSPADTQYF
CDR3 DNA: TGTGCCAGCAGCCCTGCGGATACGCAGTATTTT

clone size: .
J gene: TRBJ2-5
V gene: TRBV30
D gene: .
CDR3 protein: CAWSQGETQYF
CDR3 DNA: TGTGCCTGGAGTCAGGGGGAGACCCAGTACTTC

clone size: .
J gene: TRBJ2-5
V gene: TRBV30
D gene: .
CDR3 protein: CAWSVQVGKETQYF
CDR3 DNA: TGTGCCTGGAGTGTACAGGTTGGGAAAGAGACCCAGTACTTC

clone size: .
J gene: TRBJ2-5
V gene: TRBV2
D gene: TRBD1
CDR3 protein: CAINRGQETQYF
CDR3 DNA: TGTGCCATCAACAGGGGCCAAGAGACCCAGTACTTC

clone size: .
J gene: TRBJ1-3
V gene: TRBV6-5
D gene: .
CDR3 protein: CASSIGNTIYF
CDR3 DNA: TGTGCCAGCAGTATAGGAAACACCATATATTTT

clone size: .
J gene: TRBJ2-4
V gene: TRBV10-3
D gene: .
CDR3 protein: CAISESRGTRNIQYF
CDR3 DNA: TGTGCCATCAGTGAGTCCAGGGGGACTAGGAACATTCAGTACTTC

clone size: .
J gene: TRBJ1-1
V gene: TRBV29-1
D gene: TRBD1
CDR3 protein: CSGVAGGRTEAFF
CDR3 DNA: TGCAGCGGGGTGGCAGGGGGCAGGACTGAAGCTTTCTTT

clone size: .
J gene: TRBJ1-1
V gene: TRBV5-1
D gene: .
CDR3 protein: CASSLGDTEAFF
CDR3 DNA: TGCGCCAGCAGCTTGGGTGACACTGAAGCTTTCTTT

clone size: .
J gene: TRBJ2-5
V gene: TRBV7-9
D gene: .
CDR3 protein: CASSRDLMKEETQYF
CDR3 DNA: TGTGCCAGCAGCCGGGACCTCATGAAGGAAGAGACCCAGTACTTC

clone size: few
J gene: TRBJ2-7
V gene: TRBV9
D gene: TRBD2
CDR3 protein: CASSPRTSGDYEQYF
CDR3 DNA: TGTGCCAGCAGCCCCCGGACTAGCGGTGACTACGAGCAGTACTTC

clone size: few
J gene: TRBJ2-7
V gene: TRBV29-1
D gene: .
CDR3 protein: CSVEPGQGKQYF
CDR3 DNA: TGCAGCGTTGAACCTGGTCAGGGGAAGCAGTACTTC

clone size: .
J gene: TRBJ2-5
V gene: TRBV5-1
D gene: .
CDR3 protein: CASSLRGDRQETQYF
CDR3 DNA: TGCGCCAGCAGCTTGCGGGGGGACAGGCAAGAGACCCAGTACTTC

clone size: .
J gene: TRBJ2-5
V gene: TRBV20-1
D gene: .
CDR3 protein: CSQLEQETQYF
CDR3 DNA: TGCAGCCAACTCGAGCAAGAGACCCAGTACTTC

clone size: .
J gene: TRBJ2-6
V gene: TRBV5-1
D gene: .
CDR3 protein: CASMQDSGANVLTF
CDR3 DNA: TGCGCCAGCATGCAGGACTCTGGGGCCAACGTCCTGACTTTC

clone size: .
J gene: TRBJ2-7
V gene: TRBV30
D gene: .
CDR3 protein: CAREGSTSYEQYF
CDR3 DNA: TGTGCCCGAGAGGGCAGCACCTCCTACGAGCAGTACTTC

clone size: .
J gene: TRBJ2-3
V gene: TRBV25-1
D gene: .
CDR3 protein: CASSGADTQYF
CDR3 DNA: TGTGCCAGCAGTGGGGCAGATACGCAGTATTTT

clone size: .
J gene: TRBJ2-7
V gene: TRBV29-1
D gene: TRBD1
CDR3 protein: CSVGEGQGRYEQYF
CDR3 DNA: TGCAGCGTTGGGGAAGGACAGGGTCGCTACGAGCAGTACTTC

clone size: .
J gene: TRBJ1-2
V gene: TRBV30
D gene: .
CDR3 protein: CAWSPSGGYTF
CDR3 DNA: TGTGCCTGGAGTCCCTCGGGTGGCTACACCTTC

clone size: .
J gene: TRBJ2-5
V gene: TRBV27
D gene: .
CDR3 protein: CASSFNSLGAQYF
CDR3 DNA: TGTGCCAGCAGTTTTAACAGCCTAGGGGCCCAGTACTTC

clone size: few
J gene: TRBJ2-3
V gene: TRBV29-1
D gene: .
CDR3 protein: CSVASGINTDTQYF
CDR3 DNA: TGCAGCGTTGCGTCCGGGATCAACACAGATACGCAGTATTTT